This T cell receptor beta chain was sequenced in a study of T cells in Graves' hyperthyroidism and ophthalmopathy. This CDR3 comprises 16 residues. Germline assignment: CDR1 DFQATT and CDR2 SNEGSKA (reference sequence). With 1 base removed from V and 2 bases from J, the gap between germline ends came to 18 bases. Researchers took RNA transcripts and amplified the TCR beta CDR3 regions from them. Primed by the HTBI set, a first-round RT-PCR was run on the TCR CDR3. TCRdb ran MiXCR on the multiplex PCR reads and lists one entry per CDR3 protein. The profile shows around 620,000 distinct CDR3 sequences, about 16% of them singletons. This clonotype turned up a few times. Researchers defined stable Graves' hyperthyroidism as no ophthalmopathy progression within 18 months.

The sequence was obtained from a woman aged 30 to 39 with Graves' hyperthyroidism. Sequencing was carried out using blood. The J gene is TRBJ2-7, the V gene TRBV20-1, with a tentative D call TRBD2 (7 bases). The CDR3 loop is CSARAVKQGGAYEQYF. The CDR3 nucleotides read TGCAGTGCTAGAGCCGTGAAACAGGGAGGGGCCTACGAGCAGTACTTC.